These 21 T cell receptor beta chains were all obtained from the same sample, sequenced in a study of T cell repertoires in ileal Crohn's disease. The protocol was immunoSEQ multiplex PCR, while the TCRdb copy is restricted to in-frame clones and leaves out a portion. The sample includes several thousand clones, roughly four fifths of them seen just once. Sequenced sample: ileal tissue. The receptors shown here come from an adult with Crohn's disease.

This clone has only one observation. The chain carries TRBV25-1 and TRBJ2-5, with TRBD2 as a possible D gene (5 bases). The germline gives CDR1 MGHDK, CDR2 SYGVNS. This CDR3 contains 15 residues. Trimming removed 7 bases at V and 2 bases at J, with 17 bases between. This CDR3 is CASTETRGIQETQYF. The CDR3, as DNA: TGTGCCAGCACCGAAACCAGAGGGATACAAGAGACCCAGTACTTC.

V and J are TRBV7-2 and TRBJ2-5, with 7 bases that match TRBD2. This CDR3 is built from 15 residues. Trimming cost V 5 bases and J 5 bases; bases outside gene matches: 11. Germline CDR1 is SGHTA and CDR2 is FQGNSA. CDR3 loop: CASSPWGGTGETQYF. The CDR3 nucleotides read TGTGCCAGCAGCCCCTGGGGAGGGACCGGGGAGACCCAGTACTTC.

As DNA, the CDR3 is TGTGCCGGCGCCCGGGCGGGGGACAATGAGCAGTTCTTC. This codes for CAGARAGDNEQFF. The chain links TRBV28 to TRBJ2-1; 7 bases map to TRBD2. From germline, CDR1 is MDHEN and CDR2 SYDVKM. The CDR3 sequence is 13 residues long. J gave up 5 bases and V 11 bases, and 9 bases lay outside the gene matches.

This clone was seen just once. V usage is TRBV19 and J usage is TRBJ1-5; perhaps TRBD1 as D (5 bases). V lost 1 base to trimming and J lost 6 bases, with 13 bases between them. The CDR3 extends over 15 amino acids. The germline gives CDR1 LNHDA, CDR2 SQIVND (reference sequence). CDR3 sequence (DNA): TGTGCCAGTAGTATAGGCGGGGGTTGGGGTCAGCCCCAGCATTTT. It codes for CASSIGGGWGQPQHF.

The chain recombines TRBV13 with TRBJ2-7, with D tentatively TRBD2 (5 bases). Trimming took 5 bases from V and 5 from J, leaving 10 bases between them. Germline V CDR1 and CDR2: PRHDT, FYEKMQ (reference sequence). The CDR3 totals 12 residues. The DNA of the CDR3 is TGTGCCAGCAGCCTCACTAGTAACGAGCAGTACTTC. Amino acid sequence: CASSLTSNEQYF.

The chain has TRBV5-1 and TRBJ1-5; possibly TRBD1 for D (6 bases). Germline CDR1 and CDR2: SGHRS and YFSETQ. V lost 1 base to trimming and J lost 9 bases, with 11 bases between them. The CDR3 has 13 amino acids. CDR3 DNA sequence: TGCGCCAGCAGCTTGTTGGGGGCGAGGCCCCAGCATTTT. It is translated as CASSLLGARPQHF.

The J gene is TRBJ1-1, the V gene TRBV5-4, with TRBD1 identical over 9 bases. From germline, CDR1 is SGHNT and CDR2 YYREEE (reference sequence). V was pared by 4 bases and J by 7 bases, with 11 bases of the junction left unmatched. This CDR3 is 15 amino acids long. CDR3 DNA: TGTGCCAGCAGCACGGGGGACAGGGAAGTAGTTGAAGCTTTCTTT. It translates to CASSTGDREVVEAFF. Full variable domain (rest looked up from reference TRBV5-4 and TRBJ1-1): ETGVTQSPTHLIKTRGQQVTLRCSSQSGHNTVSWYQQALGQGPQFIFQYYREEENGRGNFPPRFSGLQFPNYSSELNVNALELDDSALYLCASSTGDREVVEAFFGQGTRLTVV.

The CDR3 coding sequence is TGCGCCAGCAGCCAAGAGGGGACAGCGGGCAACTATGGCTACACCTTC. It specifies CASSQEGTAGNYGYTF. The rearrangement uses TRBV4-1 and TRBJ1-2; 7 bases fit TRBD1. After removal of 0 bases from V and 2 bases from J, the junction contained 6 bases not matched to a gene. Germline V CDR1 and CDR2: MGHRA, YSYEKL. The CDR3 has 16 amino acids.

J is TRBJ1-6 and V is TRBV19; a weak D match, TRBD1 (5 bases). This CDR3 has 15 amino acids. V gave up 7 bases and J gave up 10 bases, with 20 bases separating them. Germline lookup yields CDR1 LNHDA and CDR2 SQIVND (reference sequence). This chain's CDR3 is CASMNLAGRESPLHF. CDR3 bases: TGTGCCAGTATGAATCTCGCGGGGCGCGAGTCACCCCTCCACTTT.

The rearrangement links TRBV7-9 to TRBJ2-2, with 9 bases matching TRBD2. The CDR3 runs to 18 residues. Germline-derived CDR1 and CDR2 are SEHNR and FQNEAQ (reference sequence). With V trimmed by 2 bases and J by 0 bases, 7 bases remained unmatched. The CDR3 DNA is TGTGCCAGCAGCTTAAAAAGCGGGAGGACCTCGAACACCGGGGAGCTGTTTTTT. This gives the protein CASSLKSGRTSNTGELFF.

Turning to this clone: One end of the junction is discordant with germline, which a read error may explain. The chain combines TRBV2 with TRBJ2-2; TRBD1 matches 8 bases. The CDR3 contains 16 residues. Germline V gene sequence: CDR1 SNHLY, CDR2 FYNNEI. The CDR3 DNA is TGTGCCAGCAGGGACACTCGGACAGGGAGCACCAGGGAGCTGTTTTTT. This encodes CASRDTRTGSTRELFF.

Here the CDR3 reads CASSPPGARLTEAFF. The CDR3 nucleotides read TGTGCCAGCTCACCACCGGGGGCAAGACTCACTGAAGCTTTCTTT. This chain links TRBV18 with TRBJ1-1; tentatively, D is TRBD1 (6 bases). This CDR3 contains 15 residues. The ends were cut back, 0 bases at V and 4 bases at J, with 12 bases in the middle. In germline, CDR1 is KGHSH, CDR2 LQKENI.

The chain has TRBV25-1 and TRBJ1-2, with D unclear. This CDR3 is built from 14 residues. The ends were cut back, 4 bases at V and 1 base at J, with 10 bases in the middle. Germline V CDR1 and CDR2: MGHDK, SYGVNS. CDR3 bases: TGTGCCAGCAGTGGGTACGGGATTAACTATGGCTACACCTTC. Translating gives CASSGYGINYGYTF.

This rearrangement joins TRBV7-2 to TRBJ1-4, with D tentatively TRBD1 (6 bases). The CDR3 has 16 amino acids. V was clipped by 5 bases and J by 8 bases, with 21 bases between them. Germline-derived CDR1 and CDR2 are SGHTA and FQGNSA. The CDR3: CASSPRGGAFGEKLFF. The CDR3 nucleotides are TGTGCCAGCAGCCCCCGAGGGGGGGCCTTTGGAGAAAAACTGTTTTTT.

J is TRBJ2-7 and V is TRBV27; the match to TRBD2 covers 8 bases. The CDR3 extends over 16 amino acids. Germline-derived CDR1 and CDR2 are MNHEY and SMNVEV (reference sequence). V lost 6 bases, J lost 1 base, and 11 bases stayed unmatched. This chain's CDR3 is CASSRAAGALSYEQYF. CDR3 nucleotides: TGTGCCAGCAGCCGAGCAGCGGGAGCGCTGTCCTACGAGCAGTACTTC.

The V gene is TRBV19, the J gene TRBJ2-7, with a weak D call TRBD1 (6 bases). The CDR3 consists of 14 residues. Trimming removed 4 bases from V and 0 bases from J, with 10 bases in between. Germline CDR1 and CDR2: LNHDA and SQIVND (reference sequence). The CDR3, as DNA: TGTGCCAGTAGTAATGTGGGGGCCTCCTACGAGCAGTACTTC. Protein product: CASSNVGASYEQYF.

The chain employs TRBV5-1 and TRBJ2-3; the match to TRBD2 covers 13 bases. CDR1 is SGHRS and CDR2 is YFSETQ in the germline V gene. The CDR3 runs 16 residues. Trimming at V came to 2 bases and at J to 4 bases, leaving 4 bases not matched to a gene. The CDR3, as DNA: TGCGCCAGCAGCTTACAACTAGCGGGAGGGTCAGATACGCAGTATTTT. The encoded protein is CASSLQLAGGSDTQYF. The whole variable domain, remainder taken from reference TRBV5-1 and TRBJ2-3, is KAGVTQTPRYLIKTRGQQVTLSCSPISGHRSVSWYQQTPGQGLQFLFEYFSETQRNKGNFPGRFSGRQFSNSRSEMNVSTLELGDSALYLCASSLQLAGGSDTQYFGPGTRLTVL.

This sequence joins TRBV29-1 and TRBJ1-1, with a tentative D call TRBD1 (5 bases). CDR3 length: 11 amino acids. The V gene lost 3 bases and the J gene lost 10 bases, with 12 bases spanning the gap. Germline V gene data show CDR1 as SQVTM and CDR2 as ANQGSEA. CDR3 nucleotides: TGCAGCGTTGAGGGGCCCCAGAGAGCTTTCTTT. Translating gives CSVEGPQRAFF.

The chain carries TRBV30 and TRBJ2-5, with D possibly being TRBD1 (5 bases). This CDR3 is 14 amino acids long. Looked up from germline, CDR1 is GTSNPN and CDR2 is SVGIG (reference sequence). The V and J ends lost 3 bases and 0 bases respectively, with 11 bases between them. In nucleotides, the CDR3 is TGTGCCTGGAGAGGGGCCGTGAACCAAGAGACCCAGTACTTC. Amino acids: CAWRGAVNQETQYF.

The rearrangement uses TRBV5-1 and TRBJ2-5; 9 bases map to TRBD2. V shed 4 bases and J 5 bases; nucleotides not matched to a gene: 6. CDR1 and CDR2 (germline): SGHRS, YFSETQ. The CDR3 totals 14 residues. This CDR3 is CASSAGTSWETQYF. The CDR3 DNA is TGCGCCAGCAGCGCCGGGACTAGCTGGGAGACCCAGTACTTC. The variable domain in full, completed from reference TRBV5-1 and TRBJ2-5, reads KAGVTQTPRYLIKTRGQQVTLSCSPISGHRSVSWYQQTPGQGLQFLFEYFSETQRNKGNFPGRFSGRQFSNSRSEMNVSTLELGDSALYLCASSAGTSWETQYFGPGTRLLVL.

V usage is TRBV9 and J usage is TRBJ2-1; TRBD2 is a possible D gene (7 bases). Germline CDR1 reads SGDLS; CDR2 reads YYNGEE. This CDR3 contains 14 residues. Trimming cost V 7 bases and J 9 bases, with 20 bases left between them. The CDR3 spells CASGRGAGESEQFF. CDR3 DNA sequence: TGTGCCAGCGGGAGGGGGGCAGGGGAGAGTGAGCAGTTCTTC.